The 7 T cell receptor beta chains given below trace back to one sample, sequenced in a study of shared clonotypes between healthy human individuals. The repertoire was sequenced with immunoSEQ multiplex PCR; TCRdb's copy has only in-frame clones and lacks some. This repertoire shows around 1,100,000 clones, 77% found once; its top ten account for more than 0.85%. Sequencing input: memory CD4+ T cells from PBMCs. Specified subset: CD45RA-negative fraction. The receptors originated from a man aged 18 to 30 in good health. Some clones in this sample may be carry-over from other donors' samples.

This clone was seen at least ten times. The chain employs TRBV19 and TRBJ2-3, with 9 bases identical to TRBD2. Per the germline V gene, CDR1 is LNHDA and CDR2 is SQIVND (reference sequence). The CDR3 is 14 amino acids. V lost 7 bases to trimming and J lost 14 bases; unmatched junction nucleotides: 16. CDR3 coding DNA: TGTGCCAGTACGGGGCTCGCGGGAGGGCCCTCCCCGTATTTT. Translation gives CASTGLAGGPSPYF.

A word on this clone: The same CDR3 arises from other DNA sequences in this sample as well. V usage is TRBV5-1 and J usage is TRBJ2-3; 7 bases map to TRBD1. There are 15 residues in the CDR3. J gave up 2 bases and V 4 bases, and 7 bases lay outside the gene matches. CDR1 is SGHRS, CDR2 YFSETQ, per germline. CDR3 loop: CASSPIQGDTDTQYF. The DNA for the CDR3 is TGCGCCAGCAGCCCCATCCAGGGGGACACAGATACGCAGTATTTT.

This clone has more than one count but fewer than ten. The chain employs TRBV30 and TRBJ1-6, with 7 positions matching TRBD1. V was pared by 8 bases and J by 8 bases, with 9 bases of the junction left unmatched. This CDR3 region has 13 residues. In germline, CDR1 is GTSNPN, CDR2 SVGIG (reference sequence). This CDR3 reads CALGGRRYSPLHF. The CDR3 DNA reads TGTGCCCTAGGGGGCCGTAGGTATTCACCCCTCCACTTT.

This rearrangement joins TRBV29-1 to TRBJ2-2, with a weak D call TRBD1 (6 bases). The germline gives CDR1 SQVTM, CDR2 ANQGSEA. The CDR3 length is 19 residues. V lost 5 bases, J lost 4 bases, and 29 bases lay in between. CDR3 DNA: TGCAGCGTTTCGCTCTTATCGGGACACTCAGGAGTGGGCACCGGGGAGCTGTTTTTT. Its translation is CSVSLLSGHSGVGTGELFF.

The rearrangement joins TRBV2 to TRBJ2-1; the D is unclear. Germline V gene lookup returns CDR1 SNHLY and CDR2 FYNNEI. Deletions cut 3 bases from V and 5 bases from J, with 8 bases between. This CDR3 spans 13 amino acids. CDR3 in DNA: TGTGCCAGCAGTGACGCGAGGAACAATGAGCAGTTCTTC. Its translation is CASSDARNNEQFF.

The CDR3 DNA reads TGTGCCAGCACCTCGAGGGAGGGGGATCAGCCCCAGCATTTT. Its protein product is CASTSREGDQPQHF. This chain links TRBV6-5 with TRBJ1-5, with TRBD1 as a possible D gene (6 bases). Germline V CDR1 and CDR2: MNHEY, SVGAGI. The CDR3 totals 14 residues. The germline V and J ends were trimmed by 7 bases and 5 bases, with 15 bases remaining between them.

The chain recombines TRBV7-6 with TRBJ2-5; 10 nucleotides agree with TRBD1. The germline CDR1 and CDR2 sequences are SGHVS and FNYEAQ. The V and J ends lost 6 bases and 4 bases, in that order; junction bases with no gene match: 2. CDR3 length equals 13 residues. CDR3 in amino acids: CASSGQGGETQYF. The CDR3 region has the DNA TGTGCCAGCAGTGGACAGGGGGGAGAGACCCAGTACTTC.